The clone carrying this T cell receptor beta chain was found many times. The CDR3 covers 14 residues. Germline values: CDR1 KGHSH, CDR2 LQKENI. Trimming shortened V by 3 bases and J by 7 bases, and 13 bases separated the two germline ends. The sample is drawn from a study of neurological immune-mediated disorders. TCRdb analysed the 5' RACE reads with MiXCR anew, one entry per CDR3 protein. The table shows tens of thousands of distinct CDR3 sequences, with approximately 3.9% occurring only once. Sequenced: PBMCs. The V and J genes are TRBV18 and TRBJ1-3; a weak D match, TRBD1 (5 bases). The sequence was collected from a man aged 25 to 40 with multiple sclerosis. CDR3: CASSPDQGVNTIYF. In DNA form, the CDR3 reads TGTGCCAGCTCACCTGATCAGGGCGTCAACACCATATATTTT.